This T cell receptor beta chain appears in the sequencing data of a study of shared clonotypes between healthy human individuals. Study-wide results and limits: An effect of sequencing depth on clonotype sharing among donors was expected.

Some clones are missing from TCRdb's copy, which holds only in-frame ones; the method was immunoSEQ multiplex PCR. Here the sample spans around 2.5 million clones, roughly 93% being singletons. With regard to this clone: Its antigen is as yet unknown.

The source material was naive CD4+ T cells from PBMCs. Subset defined: CD45RA+ positively selected. The sequence was collected from a man aged 18 to 30 in good health. Some clones in this sample may be carry-over from other donors' samples.

CDR3: CASSKGLAGAGETQYF. DNA of the CDR3: TGTGCCAGCAGTAAAGGACTAGCGGGAGCGGGGGAGACCCAGTACTTC. The chain has TRBV6-1 and TRBJ2-5; 13 bases line up with TRBD2. The CDR3 sequence is 16 residues long. J gave up 5 bases and V 5 bases, and 8 bases lay outside the gene matches. Germline CDR1 is MNHNS and CDR2 is SASEGT.